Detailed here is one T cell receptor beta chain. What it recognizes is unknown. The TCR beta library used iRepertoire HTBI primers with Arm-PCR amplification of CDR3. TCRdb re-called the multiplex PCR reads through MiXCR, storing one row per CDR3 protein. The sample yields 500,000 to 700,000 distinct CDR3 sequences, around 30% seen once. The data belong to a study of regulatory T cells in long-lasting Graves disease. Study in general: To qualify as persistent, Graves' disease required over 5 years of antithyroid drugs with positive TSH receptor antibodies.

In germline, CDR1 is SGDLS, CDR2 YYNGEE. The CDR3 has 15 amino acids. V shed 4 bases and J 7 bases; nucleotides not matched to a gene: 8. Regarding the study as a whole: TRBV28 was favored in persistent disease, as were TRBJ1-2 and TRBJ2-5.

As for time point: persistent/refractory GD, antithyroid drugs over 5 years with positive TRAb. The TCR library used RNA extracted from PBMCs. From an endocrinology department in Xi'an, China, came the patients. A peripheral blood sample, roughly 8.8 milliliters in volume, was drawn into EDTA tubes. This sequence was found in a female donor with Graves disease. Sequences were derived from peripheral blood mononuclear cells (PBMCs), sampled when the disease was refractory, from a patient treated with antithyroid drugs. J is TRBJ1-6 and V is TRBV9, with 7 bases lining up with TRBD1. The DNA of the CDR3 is TGTGCCAGCAGCCCTGCAGGGACAGAAAATTCACCCCTCCACTTT. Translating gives CASSPAGTENSPLHF.